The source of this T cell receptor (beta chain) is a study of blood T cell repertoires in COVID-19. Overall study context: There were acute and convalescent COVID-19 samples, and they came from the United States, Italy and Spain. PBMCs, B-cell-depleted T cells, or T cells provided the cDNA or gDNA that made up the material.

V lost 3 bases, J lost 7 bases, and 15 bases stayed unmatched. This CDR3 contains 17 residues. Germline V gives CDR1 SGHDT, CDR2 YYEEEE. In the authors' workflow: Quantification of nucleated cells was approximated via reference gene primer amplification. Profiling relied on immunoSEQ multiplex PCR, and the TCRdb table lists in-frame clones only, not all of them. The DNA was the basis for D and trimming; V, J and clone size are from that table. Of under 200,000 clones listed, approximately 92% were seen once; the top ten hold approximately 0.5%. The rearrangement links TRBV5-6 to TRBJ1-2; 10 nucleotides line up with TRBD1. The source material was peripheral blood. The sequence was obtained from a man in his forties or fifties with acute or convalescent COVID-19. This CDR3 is CASSSSSDRGRLTGYTF. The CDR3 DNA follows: TGTGCCAGCAGCTCGTCATCCGACAGGGGGCGCTTAACTGGCTACACCTTC.